One T cell receptor (beta chain) is described in this entry. Antigen specificity is unknown. A multiplex PCR was run with 60 Vbeta primers and 13 Jbeta primers. Sequenced by immunoSEQ multiplex PCR; TCRdb stores in-frame clones only, minus some. This sample has about 120,000 clones, with around 83% found just once. These data originate in a study of cytomegalovirus exposure and HLA in healthy donors. Losses at the gene ends were 0 bases for V and 0 bases for J; bases not matched to a gene: 4. Germline values: CDR1 LNHNV, CDR2 YYDKDF (reference sequence). CDR3 length equals 16 residues. Findings of the study overall: Sequencing likely generated an artifact that appeared as a cluster of highly shared sequence variants. It was shown in a later analysis that HLA-associated TCR beta chains were more clonally expanded than other, equally common chains. Presence/absence analyses assumed roughly uniform sequencing depth across donors.

The receptor comes from a woman in her sixties or seventies in good health and CMV-seropositive. This chain connects TRBV15 to TRBJ2-7; 8 bases align to TRBD1. Sequenced input: PBMCs. The CDR3, as DNA: TGTGCCACCAGCAGAGACGGGACAGGCCTCTCCTACGAGCAGTACTTC. Amino acid sequence: CATSRDGTGLSYEQYF.